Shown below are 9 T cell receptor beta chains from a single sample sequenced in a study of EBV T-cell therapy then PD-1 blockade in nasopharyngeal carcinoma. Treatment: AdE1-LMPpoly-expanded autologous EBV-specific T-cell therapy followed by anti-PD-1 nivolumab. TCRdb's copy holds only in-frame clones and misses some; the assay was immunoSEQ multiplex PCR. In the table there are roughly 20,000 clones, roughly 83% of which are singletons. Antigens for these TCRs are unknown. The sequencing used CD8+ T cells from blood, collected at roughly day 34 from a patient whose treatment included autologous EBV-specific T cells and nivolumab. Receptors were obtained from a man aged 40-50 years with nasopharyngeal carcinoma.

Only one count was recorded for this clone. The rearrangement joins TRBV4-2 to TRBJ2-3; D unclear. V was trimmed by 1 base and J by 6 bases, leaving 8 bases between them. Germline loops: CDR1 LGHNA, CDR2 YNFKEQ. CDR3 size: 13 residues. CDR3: CASSQVLGDTQYF. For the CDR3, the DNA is TGTGCCAGCAGCCAAGTATTGGGGGATACGCAGTATTTT.

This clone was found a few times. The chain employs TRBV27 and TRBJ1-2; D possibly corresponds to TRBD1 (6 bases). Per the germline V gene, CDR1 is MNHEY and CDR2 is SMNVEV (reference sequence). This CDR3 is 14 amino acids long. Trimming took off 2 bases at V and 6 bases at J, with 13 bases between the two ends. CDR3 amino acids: CASSLSTGMDGYTF. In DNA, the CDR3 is TGTGCCAGCAGTTTAAGTACAGGGATGGATGGCTACACCTTC.

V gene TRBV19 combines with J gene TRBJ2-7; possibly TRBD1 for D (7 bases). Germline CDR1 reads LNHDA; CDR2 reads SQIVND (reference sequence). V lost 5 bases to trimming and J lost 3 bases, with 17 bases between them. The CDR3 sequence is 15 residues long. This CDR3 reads CASSPRRQGGYEQYF. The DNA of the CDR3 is TGTGCCAGTAGTCCCCGAAGACAGGGAGGCTACGAGCAGTACTTC.

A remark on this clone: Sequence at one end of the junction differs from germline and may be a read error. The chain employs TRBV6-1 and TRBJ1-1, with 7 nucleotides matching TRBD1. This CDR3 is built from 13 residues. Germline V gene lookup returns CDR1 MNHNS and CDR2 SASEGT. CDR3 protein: CTSSERTGREAFF. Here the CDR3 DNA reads TGTACCAGCAGTGAACGGACAGGCCGGGAGGCTTTCTTT.

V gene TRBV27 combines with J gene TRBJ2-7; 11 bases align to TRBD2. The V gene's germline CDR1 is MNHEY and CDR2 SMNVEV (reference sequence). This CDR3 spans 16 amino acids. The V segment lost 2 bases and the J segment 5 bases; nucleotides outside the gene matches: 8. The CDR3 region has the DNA TGTGCCAGCAGTTTAAAGGTAGCGGGGGGGCCCCACGAGCAGTACTTC. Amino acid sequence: CASSLKVAGGPHEQYF.

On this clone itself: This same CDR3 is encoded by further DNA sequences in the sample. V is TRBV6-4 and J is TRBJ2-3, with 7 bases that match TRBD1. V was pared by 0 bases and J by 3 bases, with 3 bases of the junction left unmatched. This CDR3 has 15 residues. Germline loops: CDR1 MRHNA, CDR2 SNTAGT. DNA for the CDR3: TGTGCCAGCAGTGACTCATCAGGGGGAACAGATACGCAGTATTTT. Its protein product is CASSDSSGGTDTQYF.

The CDR3: CASSIRTDSNQPQHF. The CDR3 coding sequence is TGTGCCAGTAGTATCCGGACAGATAGCAATCAGCCCCAGCATTTT. The chain recombines TRBV19 with TRBJ1-5; D is possibly TRBD1 (6 bases). V dropped 3 bases and J dropped 0 bases, with 9 bases sitting between them. The CDR3 length is 15 residues. Looked up from germline, CDR1 is LNHDA and CDR2 is SQIVND (reference sequence). Full variable domain (remainder filled in from reference TRBV19 and TRBJ1-5): DGGITQSPKYLFRKEGQNVTLSCEQNLNHDAMYWYRQDPGQGLRLIYYSQIVNDFQKGDIAEGYSVSREKKESFPLTVTSAQKNPTAFYLCASSIRTDSNQPQHFGDGTRLSIL.

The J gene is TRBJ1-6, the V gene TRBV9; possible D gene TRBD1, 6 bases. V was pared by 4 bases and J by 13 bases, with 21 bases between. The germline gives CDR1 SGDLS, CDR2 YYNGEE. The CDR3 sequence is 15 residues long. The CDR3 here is CASSPQRDTPLPLHF. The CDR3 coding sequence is TGTGCCAGCAGCCCACAACGGGACACCCCCCTGCCCCTCCACTTT.

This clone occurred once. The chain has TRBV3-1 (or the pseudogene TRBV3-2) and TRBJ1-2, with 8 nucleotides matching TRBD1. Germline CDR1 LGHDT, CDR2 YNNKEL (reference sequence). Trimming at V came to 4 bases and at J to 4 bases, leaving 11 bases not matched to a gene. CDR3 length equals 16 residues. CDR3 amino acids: CASSPREQGAIYGYTF. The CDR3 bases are TGTGCCAGCAGCCCAAGAGAGCAGGGGGCGATCTATGGCTACACCTTC.